This T cell receptor (beta chain) was captured in a study of CD8+CD57+ T cells in acquired aplastic anemia. The TCR beta profiling, which covered VDJ combination and CDR3 sequence, was carried out using genomic DNA as the template. TCRdb fed the reads into MiXCR, producing one record per CDR3 protein. The data hold fewer than 300,000 distinct CDR3 sequences, with about 80% observed a single time. Patients chosen for sequencing had CD8+CD57+ cells that had expanded, as shown by flow cytometry. Termini included, the CDR3 measures 13 amino acids. CDR1 is SGHVS, CDR2 FQNEAQ, per germline. Overall study results and limits: Significance was not reached for CD8+ Simpson's diversity between patients and controls.

For this clonotype: The antigen is unknown. Likely a read error: the CDR3 ends without its conserved phenylalanine or tryptophan. It is unclear where the CDR3 begins or ends on the DNA, so no DNA is shown, and the CDR3 is as TCRdb lists it.

The chain uses TRBV7-8 and TRBJ2-3; the D call of TRBD1 is as the table states it, not checked on the DNA. This TCR came from a human donor with aplastic anemia. Specimen: sorted CD4+, CD8+, or CD8+CD57+ T cells (not recorded which) from PBMCs. This CDR3 is CASSDLAGAGTEA.